The 3 T cell receptor beta chains below were found in one sample sequenced in a study of cytomegalovirus exposure and HLA in healthy donors. Primers: 60 Vbeta forward and 13 Jbeta reverse. The assay was immunoSEQ multiplex PCR, and TCRdb's table has in-frame clones only and misses some. The sample lists about 190,000 clones; around 87% were seen once. Sequenced material: PBMCs. Receptors were obtained from a woman between 18 and 30 years old in good health and CMV-seronegative.

This clone appeared a single time. This chain uses TRBV30 with TRBJ2-5, with 8 bases identical to TRBD2. The CDR3 has 13 amino acids. The germline CDR1 and CDR2 sequences are GTSNPN and SVGIG (reference sequence). V trimming: 1 base; J trimming: 5 bases; junction bases outside the gene matches: 3. DNA for the CDR3: TGTGCCTGGAGTGGCGGACTAGCTGAGACCCAGTACTTC. It yields the protein CAWSGGLAETQYF.

V is TRBV5-1 and J is TRBJ2-5; TRBD1 might be the D (5 bases). V was cut by 0 bases and J by 5 bases, with 11 bases left in between. The CDR3 sequence is 14 residues long. The germline V gene has CDR1 SGHRS and CDR2 YFSETQ. The DNA of the CDR3 is TGCGCCAGCAGCTTGGATCCAGGGATCGAGACCCAGTACTTC. Translating gives CASSLDPGIETQYF.

This chain joins TRBV7-2 and TRBJ1-3; 7 positions match TRBD1. This CDR3 comprises 14 residues. Germline lookup yields CDR1 SGHTA and CDR2 FQGNSA. The V gene end was trimmed by 5 bases and the J gene end by 0 bases; junction bases not matched to a gene: 1. The CDR3 DNA sequence: TGTGCCAGCAGCACAGGGGTCTCTGGAAACACCATATATTTT. This translates into CASSTGVSGNTIYF. Variable domain in full (rest from reference TRBV7-2 and TRBJ1-3): GAGVSQSPSNKVTEKGKDVELRCDPISGHTALYWYRQSLGQGLEFLIYFQGNSAPDKSGLPSDRFSAERTGGSVSTLTIQRTQQEDSAVYLCASSTGVSGNTIYFGEGSWLTVV.